This is a list of T cell receptor beta chains from one sample in a study of human thymus T cells. The method was immunoSEQ multiplex PCR; TCRdb's version includes in-frame clones alone and lacks a portion of them. The table lists about 60,000 clones, roughly 94% of them singletons. Sequencing input: blood. The source is a boy in the first two years of life with a congenital heart defect but otherwise immunologically healthy. The CDR3 runs from the conserved cysteine through the conserved F or W. Each record gives: clone size, V gene, J gene, D gene, CDR3 protein, CDR3 DNA. The D gene is left open where the match is weak. Rows give clone size only sometimes, using once, few, many, or a class for an expanded clone.

.	TRBV7-9	TRBJ1-2	.	CASSPSGDGYTF	TGTGCCAGCAGCCCTAGCGGGGACGGCTACACCTTC
.	TRBV9	TRBJ1-1	TRBD1	CASSVATDRGNTEAFF	TGTGCCAGCAGCGTAGCTACCGACAGGGGGAACACTGAAGCTTTCTTT
once	TRBV6-5	TRBJ1-1	TRBD1	CASSYRDRGMNTEAFF	TGTGCCAGCAGTTACCGGGACAGGGGGATGAACACTGAAGCTTTCTTT
.	TRBV4-3	TRBJ2-3	TRBD2	CASSQTRGGLRTDTQYF	TGCGCCAGCAGCCAAACTCGGGGGGGCCTCAGGACAGATACGCAGTATTTT
.	TRBV7-9	TRBJ1-4	.	CASSSTGLINEKLFF	TGTGCCAGCAGCTCAACCGGACTGATTAATGAAAAACTGTTTTTT
.	TRBV11-3	TRBJ2-7	.	CASSLGGGGYYEQYF	TGTGCCAGCAGCTTAGGGGGAGGGGGCTATTACGAGCAGTACTTC
.	TRBV2	TRBJ2-3	.	CASSEFGTLSTDTQYF	TGTGCCAGCAGTGAATTCGGGACGCTAAGCACAGATACGCAGTATTTT
.	TRBV12-5	TRBJ1-5	.	CASGLVLRTMAQPQHF	TGTGCTAGTGGTTTGGTACTCAGGACGATGGCTCAGCCCCAGCATTTT
.	TRBV4-2	TRBJ1-5	.	CASSPLDRSNQPQHF	TGTGCCAGCAGCCCCCTAGACCGCAGCAATCAGCCCCAGCATTTT
.	TRBV11-2	TRBJ2-7	.	CASSLGATGTYEQYF	TGTGCCAGCAGCTTAGGGGCGACAGGTACCTACGAGCAGTACTTC
.	TRBV19	TRBJ2-3	TRBD2	CASSIAGLGTDTQYF	TGTGCCAGTAGTATAGCGGGACTAGGAACAGATACGCAGTATTTT
medium-sized	TRBV5-7	TRBJ2-7	TRBD2	CASSFGRESTYEQYF	TGTGCCAGCAGCTTTGGGCGGGAGTCAACCTACGAGCAGTACTTC
once	TRBV2	TRBJ2-5	TRBD1	CATPQGFGKIETQYF	TGTGCCACCCCACAGGGGTTCGGGAAAATTGAGACCCAGTACTTC
.	TRBV27	TRBJ2-5	TRBD1	CASSLYGTVQETQYF	TGTGCCAGCAGTTTATATGGGACAGTCCAAGAGACCCAGTACTTC
.	TRBV6-5	TRBJ1-1	TRBD1	CASRQGASEAFF	TGTGCCAGCAGACAGGGGGCGTCTGAAGCTTTCTTT
once	TRBV7-3	TRBJ2-2	TRBD1	CASSPTGANTGELFF	TGTGCCAGCAGCCCGACAGGGGCCAACACCGGGGAGCTGTTTTTT
once	TRBV5-4	TRBJ1-3	TRBD1	CASSLRTGSGNTIYF	TGTGCCAGCAGCTTGAGGACAGGCTCTGGAAACACCATATATTTT
.	TRBV7-2	TRBJ2-1	.	CASSLTYNEQFF	TGTGCCAGCAGCTTGACGTACAATGAGCAGTTCTTC
.	TRBV12-5	TRBJ1-3	.	CASGSEGNTIYF	TGTGCTAGTGGTAGTGAAGGGAACACCATATATTTT
.	TRBV5-1	TRBJ2-5	TRBD2	CASSVVLAGGQETQYF	TGCGCCAGCAGCGTAGTTCTAGCGGGGGGCCAAGAGACCCAGTACTTC
.	TRBV11-2	TRBJ2-5	TRBD2	CASSSRTSGGLETQYF	TGTGCCAGCAGCTCCCGGACTAGCGGGGGGTTAGAGACCCAGTACTTC
.	TRBV15	TRBJ1-2	TRBD1	CATSTMLGTDYGYTF	TGTGCCACCAGCACCATGTTGGGGACAGACTATGGCTACACCTTC
.	TRBV5-1	TRBJ2-7	.	CASSLGSGRLSEQYF	TGCGCCAGCAGCTTGGGATCCGGGCGACTGTCCGAGCAGTACTTC
.	TRBV15	TRBJ2-7	TRBD2	CATSRGWGEGSYEQYF	TGTGCCACCAGCAGAGGTTGGGGGGAGGGCTCCTACGAGCAGTACTTC
.	TRBV5-5	TRBJ2-5	TRBD2	CASTTLGGGETQYF	TGTGCCAGCACCACCTTGGGGGGAGGGGAGACCCAGTACTTC
.	TRBV4-2	TRBJ2-2	TRBD1	CASSEGQGTNTGELFF	TGTGCCAGCAGCGAGGGACAGGGGACGAACACCGGGGAGCTGTTTTTT
.	TRBV19	TRBJ1-5	.	CASSTRAYSNQPQHF	TGTGCCAGTAGTACCAGGGCTTATAGCAATCAGCCCCAGCATTTT
.	TRBV4-3	TRBJ1-6	.	CASSQGRGFGNSPLHF	TGCGCCAGCAGCCAAGGACGAGGTTTTGGCAATTCACCCCTCCACTTT
.	TRBV27	TRBJ2-2	TRBD1	CASSFSTGTANTGELFF	TGTGCCAGCAGTTTTTCCACCGGGACAGCGAACACCGGGGAGCTGTTTTTT
.	TRBV27	TRBJ2-2	.	CASSFGRNTGELFF	TGTGCCAGCAGTTTCGGCAGGAACACCGGGGAGCTGTTTTTT